What follows are 2 T cell receptor beta chains derived from one specimen sequenced in a study of early T cells in non-severe SARS-CoV-2 infection. In TCRdb, the 5' RACE reads were re-called with MiXCR into one record per CDR3 protein. In the table there are approximately 65,000 distinct CDR3 sequences, 13% of which are singletons. Input material: whole blood. The source of these receptors is an adult who was a healthcare worker with PCR-confirmed SARS-CoV-2 infection or an uninfected control (not recorded which).

This chain connects TRBV12-3 or TRBV12-4 to TRBJ2-1, with D maybe TRBD2 (6 bases). The CDR3 length is 14 residues. Trimming took off 2 bases at V and 5 bases at J, with 10 bases between the two ends. The CDR3 DNA is TGTGCCAGCAGTTTATTGGGGGGTGACAATGAGCAGTTCTTC. Encoded protein: CASSLLGGDNEQFF.

The chain combines TRBV11-2 with TRBJ2-3; 14 nucleotides line up with TRBD2. The V gene end was trimmed by 11 bases and the J gene end by 4 bases; junction bases not matched to a gene: 2. Germline V gene data show CDR1 as SGHAT and CDR2 as FQNNGV. This CDR3 spans 13 amino acids. In DNA, the CDR3 is TGTGCCTCGGGACTAGCGGGGGCAGATACGCAGTATTTT. Protein: CASGLAGADTQYF.